The text below deals with one T cell receptor beta chain. Its antigen is not identified. The entry originates in a study of cytomegalovirus exposure and HLA in healthy donors. Findings of the study overall: The only immune exposure information that was available was CMV serostatus. Data from an earlier analysis indicated that most TCR beta V segments were productive either about 90% or about 30% of the time.

PCR was performed using 60 Vbeta and 13 Jbeta primers. The method was immunoSEQ multiplex PCR; TCRdb's version includes in-frame clones alone and lacks a portion of them. The sample includes approximately 150,000 clones, nearly 70% of them seen just once. The V and J ends lost 0 bases and 5 bases, in that order; junction bases with no gene match: 7. Germline V lookup: CDR1 SGHVS, CDR2 FQNEAQ. CDR3 size: 16 residues. The receptor was isolated from a man aged 30-40 years in good health and CMV-seropositive. This sequence joins TRBV7-8 and TRBJ2-5; 9 bases match TRBD2. Sequencing was performed on PBMCs. CDR3 nucleotide sequence: TGTGCCAGCAGCTTAGCATCCGGGACTAGCAGGGAGACCCAGTACTTC. Protein sequence: CASSLASGTSRETQYF.